The 16 T cell receptor beta chains below were found in one sample sequenced in a study of early T cells in non-severe SARS-CoV-2 infection. TCRdb fed the 5' RACE reads into MiXCR, producing one record per CDR3 protein. The profile covers 80,000 to 100,000 distinct CDR3 sequences, with roughly 14% appearing a single time and roughly 7.2% taken by the ten largest. Sequences were obtained from whole blood. These receptors originate from an adult who was a healthcare worker with PCR-confirmed SARS-CoV-2 infection or an uninfected control (not recorded which).

The chain employs TRBV15 and TRBJ2-6; 7 bases fit TRBD2. CDR3 length: 18 residues. Germline values: CDR1 LNHNV, CDR2 YYDKDF (reference sequence). V lost 5 bases and J lost 2; bases outside the gene matches: 12. The CDR3: CATSQGLIGRAGANVLTF. CDR3 nucleotides: TGTGCCACCAGCCAGGGTCTTATAGGGAGGGCTGGGGCCAACGTCCTGACTTTC.

The chain is built from TRBV30 and TRBJ1-3, with D uncertain. CDR1 and CDR2 (germline): GTSNPN, SVGIG (reference sequence). V was pared by 2 bases and J by 4 bases, with 6 bases between. The CDR3 spans 12 residues. The CDR3 DNA follows: TGTGCCTGGAGTCCCACGGGAAACACCATATATTTT. Translated: CAWSPTGNTIYF.

This clonotype was found a few times. The chain is built from TRBV28 and TRBJ2-1, with D tentatively TRBD2 (6 bases). Germline loops: CDR1 MDHEN, CDR2 SYDVKM. The V end lost 8 bases, the J end lost 2 bases, and 13 bases lay between the germline ends. This CDR3 comprises 14 residues. This CDR3 reads CASHLRGTYNEQFF. The CDR3 DNA is TGTGCCAGCCATTTGCGGGGTACCTACAATGAGCAGTTCTTC.

Written as DNA, the CDR3 is TGCGCCAGCAGTCGGGACAGCCTTGGATCCAATCAGCCCCAGCATTTT. It yields the protein CASSRDSLGSNQPQHF. This chain links TRBV5-1 with TRBJ1-5, with TRBD1 matching over 7 bases. V was clipped by 5 bases and J by 3 bases; unmatched bases: 11. CDR1 and CDR2 (germline): SGHRS, YFSETQ. CDR3 length equals 16 residues. The full variable domain, completed using reference TRBV5-1 and TRBJ1-5, is KAGVTQTPRYLIKTRGQQVTLSCSPISGHRSVSWYQQTPGQGLQFLFEYFSETQRNKGNFPGRFSGRQFSNSRSEMNVSTLELGDSALYLCASSRDSLGSNQPQHFGDGTRLSIL.

This clonotype was picked up a small number of times. CDR3 residues: CASTPEVADIWETQYF. CDR3 nucleotide sequence: TGTGCCAGCACCCCCGAGGTAGCCGATATTTGGGAGACCCAGTACTTC. V is TRBV6-5 and J is TRBJ2-5; no firm D call. Germline loops: CDR1 MNHEY, CDR2 SVGAGI. The V end lost 7 bases, the J end lost 5 bases, and 23 bases lay between the germline ends. The CDR3 extends over 16 amino acids.

This clonotype was found a few times. The gene calls are TRBV5-1 and TRBJ2-7; D is perhaps TRBD1 or TRBD2 (5 bases each). The germline V and J ends were trimmed by 0 bases and 2 bases, with 15 bases remaining between them. In germline, CDR1 is SGHRS, CDR2 YFSETQ. This CDR3 region has 16 residues. The CDR3 nucleotides read TGCGCCAGCAGCTTGGGAATGGGACGGTCCGCCTACGAGCAGTACTTC. As protein: CASSLGMGRSAYEQYF.

This clonotype has a count of ten or more. The chain uses TRBV27 and TRBJ1-5, with D maybe TRBD1 (6 bases). V lost 5 bases, J lost 7 bases, and 15 bases lay in between. Germline CDR1 MNHEY, CDR2 SMNVEV (reference sequence). CDR3 length: 14 amino acids. CDR3 DNA: TGTGCCAGCAGTCCTTCGGGGGGGCCCCAGCCCCAGCATTTT. Its translation: CASSPSGGPQPQHF.

This clonotype was recorded a few times. V usage is TRBV29-1 and J usage is TRBJ1-1; D may be TRBD1 (5 bases). V was clipped by 4 bases and J by 8 bases, with 11 bases between them. The length of the CDR3 is 11 residues. Germline V gene data show CDR1 as SQVTM and CDR2 as ANQGSEA. CDR3 loop: CSVGGSSEAFF. The CDR3 DNA follows: TGCAGCGTTGGGGGGTCCTCGGAAGCTTTCTTT.

The chain has TRBV29-1 and TRBJ1-1; the match to TRBD1 covers 8 bases. The CDR3 length is 12 residues. Germline CDR1 and CDR2: SQVTM and ANQGSEA. With V trimmed by 5 bases and J by 4 bases, 3 bases remained unmatched. The CDR3 region is CSVQTGGTEAFF. The CDR3 DNA follows: TGCAGCGTTCAAACAGGGGGCACTGAAGCTTTCTTT.

This clonotype has more than one count but fewer than ten. The chain has TRBV2 and TRBJ2-3; D is undetermined. The CDR3 consists of 17 residues. The germline CDR1 and CDR2 sequences are SNHLY and FYNNEI. V was cut by 0 bases and J by 0 bases, with 13 bases left in between. CDR3 in DNA: TGTGCCAGCAGTGAAGCGCTGGGGATACCTAGCACAGATACGCAGTATTTT. This gives the protein CASSEALGIPSTDTQYF.

This clonotype has more than one count but fewer than ten. CDR3 in amino acids: CSVEGRGLTLGTGELFF. The CDR3 coding sequence is TGCAGCGTCGAGGGGAGGGGTTTAACCTTGGGGACCGGGGAGCTGTTTTTT. The chain carries TRBV29-1 and TRBJ2-2, with TRBD2 matching over 7 bases. This CDR3 spans 17 amino acids. The ends lost 6 bases at V and 5 bases at J; junction bases unmatched: 18. Germline V gene data show CDR1 as SQVTM and CDR2 as ANQGSEA.

This clonotype was counted at least ten times. The chain is built from TRBV5-1 and TRBJ1-5; 10 nucleotides line up with TRBD1. The length of the CDR3 is 16 residues. The V and J ends lost 0 bases and 1 base, in that order; junction bases with no gene match: 1. From germline, CDR1 is SGHRS and CDR2 YFSETQ. In DNA form, the CDR3 reads TGCGCCAGCAGCTTGGAGGGACAGGGGAGCAATCAGCCCCAGCATTTT. Translation: CASSLEGQGSNQPQHF.

The table lists this clonotype with a few counts. V and J are TRBV29-1 and TRBJ2-3; 8 nucleotides align to TRBD2. Germline V gene sequence: CDR1 SQVTM, CDR2 ANQGSEA. Trimming cost V 6 bases and J 0 bases; bases outside gene matches: 8. The CDR3 consists of 15 residues. The CDR3 spells CSVKRLAQSTDTQYF. The CDR3 region has the DNA TGCAGCGTGAAGAGACTAGCGCAGAGCACAGATACGCAGTATTTT.

This clonotype was seen a handful of times. The V and J genes are TRBV7-2 and TRBJ2-7; 10 positions match TRBD2. This CDR3 has 15 residues. Germline CDR1 reads SGHTA; CDR2 reads FQGNSA. The J segment lost 2 bases and the V segment lost 4 bases, leaving 5 bases of the junction unmatched. The CDR3 is CASSSGLAATYEQYF. The DNA for the CDR3 is TGTGCCAGCAGCTCCGGACTAGCGGCCACCTACGAGCAGTACTTC.

This clonotype was recorded once. The V call is TRBV19, the J call TRBJ2-3, with D possibly matching TRBD2 (5 bases). Germline values: CDR1 LNHDA, CDR2 SQIVND (reference sequence). CDR3 length equals 15 residues. V lost 8 bases, J lost 6 bases, and 21 bases lay in between. CDR3 nucleotides: TGTGCCAGTTCGAACCAAGGGAGAATGAGCGATACGCAGTATTTT. Translated, it gives CASSNQGRMSDTQYF.

In its sample, this clonotype was seen a few times. The rearrangement links TRBV7-6 to TRBJ2-7, with 9 bases matching TRBD2. In germline, CDR1 is SGHVS, CDR2 FNYEAQ. The CDR3 totals 13 residues. With V trimmed by 6 bases and J by 6 bases, 6 bases remained unmatched. CDR3 in DNA: TGTGCCAGCAGGTCTGATAGCGGGAGCGAGCAGTACTTC. Translation gives CASRSDSGSEQYF.